The T cell receptor (beta chain) described here comes from a study of graft-versus-host responses after intestinal transplantation. On this clone: Its target is unknown.

Here immunoSEQ multiplex PCR was the method, and the copy in TCRdb shows in-frame clones only, minus some. This table holds around 97,000 clones, roughly nine tenths found once. Regarding the study as a whole: Graft-donor T cell macrochimerism in patients accompanied high graft-versus-host to host-versus-graft clonal ratios in allografts.

The CDR3 runs to 15 residues. From germline, CDR1 is SGHNT and CDR2 YYREEE (reference sequence). V lost 4 bases, J lost 5 bases, and 6 bases stayed unmatched. The specimen was unstimulated CD4+ T cells sorted from spleen or lymph node cells, collected before transplant. J is TRBJ2-5 and V is TRBV5-4; 12 bases line up with TRBD2. This TCR derives from a human donor who was the organ donor for an intestinal transplant. CDR3 region: CASSPSGGAGETQYF. CDR3 DNA sequence: TGTGCCAGCAGCCCTAGCGGGGGGGCCGGGGAGACCCAGTACTTC.